Described below is a single T cell receptor (beta chain) sequence and its context. This record comes from a study of radiotherapy plus CTLA-4 blockade in lung cancer. Here immunoSEQ multiplex PCR was the method, and the copy in TCRdb shows in-frame clones only, minus some. The data contain 110,000 or so clones, about 77% of them singletons. CTLA-4 blockade using ipilimumab, together with focal radiation, was received by patients with chemo-refractory metastatic non-small-cell lung cancer. Material: peripheral blood, obtained from a patient treated with radiotherapy plus ipilimumab. This clonotype was sampled from a human donor with non-small cell lung cancer who had a partial response to radiotherapy plus ipilimumab.

The CDR3 here is CASSQTQTGTGITDTQYF. The CDR3 region has the DNA TGCGCCAGCAGTCAAACCCAGACCGGGACAGGGATTACAGATACGCAGTATTTT. This rearrangement joins TRBV23-1 to TRBJ2-3, with TRBD1 matching over 9 bases. TRBV23-1 is an open reading frame, and its role is uncertain. This CDR3 has 18 residues. V shed 2 bases, J shed 3 bases, and the junction held 12 bases outside the gene matches.